The 32 T cell receptor beta chains below come from one sample, sequenced in a study of blood T cell repertoires in COVID-19. Assay: immunoSEQ multiplex PCR; the TCRdb copy retains only in-frame clones and omits some. The sample consists of under 300,000 clones, roughly four fifths of them appearing once. Sequencing was performed on peripheral blood. These receptors originate from a man in his fifties or sixties with acute or convalescent COVID-19.

Only a few counts were recorded for this clone. The rearrangement links TRBV28 to TRBJ2-1; weak D call: TRBD2 (5 bases). Germline V gives CDR1 MDHEN, CDR2 SYDVKM. This CDR3 comprises 14 residues. Trimming left V 3 bases short and J 9 bases short, with 15 bases between. The CDR3 region has the DNA TGTGCCAGCAGTTTGGCTAGCTGGTCGGGTGAGCAGTTCTTC. This gives the protein CASSLASWSGEQFF.

The CDR3 reads CASSLDTGANVLTF. Written as DNA, the CDR3 is TGTGCCAGCAGCCTGGACACTGGGGCCAACGTCCTGACTTTC. This rearrangement joins TRBV5-4 to TRBJ2-6; D may be TRBD1 (5 bases). The CDR3 length is 14 residues. CDR1 is SGHNT and CDR2 is YYREEE in the germline V gene (reference sequence). V was cut by 4 bases and J by 2 bases, with 7 bases left in between.

The V call is TRBV13, the J call TRBJ1-1; D gene uncertain. Between the trimmed V and J ends, which lost 1 base and 0 bases, there was a span of 9 bases. The CDR3 totals 15 residues. Germline CDR1 is PRHDT and CDR2 is FYEKMQ (reference sequence). The CDR3 protein is CASSLVGIMNTEAFF. The CDR3 DNA follows: TGTGCCAGCAGCTTAGTCGGGATCATGAACACTGAAGCTTTCTTT. Looking up the rest from reference TRBV13 and TRBJ1-1 gives the full variable domain: AAGVIQSPRHLIKEKRETATLKCYPIPRHDTVYWYQQGPGQDPQFLISFYEKMQSDKGSIPDRFSAQQFSDYHSELNMSSLELGDSALYFCASSLVGIMNTEAFFGQGTRLTVV.

The chain combines TRBV6-5 with TRBJ1-1; D gene unclear. Germline CDR1 reads MNHEY; CDR2 reads SVGAGI. Trimming cost V 8 bases and J 6 bases, with 19 bases left between them. There are 14 residues in the CDR3. The CDR3 coding sequence is TGTGCCAGCTGGGGAGGCAGCCTAACTTCTGAAGCTTTCTTT. Translation gives CASWGGSLTSEAFF.

V and J are TRBV24-1 and TRBJ1-1; TRBD1 matches at 8 bases. Trimming at V came to 3 bases and at J to 6 bases, leaving 8 bases not matched to a gene. This CDR3 has 15 amino acids. CDR1 is KGHDR and CDR2 is SFDVKD in the germline V gene. This CDR3 is CATSDPNRGSPEAFF. For the CDR3, the DNA is TGTGCCACCAGTGATCCAAACAGGGGGTCGCCTGAAGCTTTCTTT.

The V call is TRBV4-1, the J call TRBJ2-3; TRBD2 aligns across 10 bases. V gave up 1 base and J gave up 5 bases; unmatched junction bases: 3. This CDR3 is built from 15 residues. Germline lookup yields CDR1 MGHRA and CDR2 YSYEKL. CDR3 sequence reads: CASSQGAGGGDTQYF. The DNA of the CDR3 is TGCGCCAGCAGCCAAGGAGCGGGAGGGGGAGATACGCAGTATTTT.

CDR3 residues: CASSRQGSNYEQYF. The CDR3 DNA reads as TGTGCCAGCAGTCGACAGGGTAGCAACTACGAGCAGTACTTC. This rearrangement joins TRBV2 to TRBJ2-7; 7 bases fit TRBD1. The CDR3 length is 14 residues. V gave up 5 bases and J gave up 3 bases; unmatched junction bases: 7. CDR1 and CDR2 from the germline V gene are SNHLY and FYNNEI.

This chain connects TRBV5-1 to TRBJ2-7; 9 nucleotides agree with TRBD1. This CDR3 is built from 14 residues. V was pared by 4 bases and J by 3 bases, with 5 bases of the junction left unmatched. The germline V gene has CDR1 SGHRS and CDR2 YFSETQ. The CDR3 nucleotides are TGCGCCAGCAGCCCGGGACAGGGTCTCTACGAGCAGTACTTC. Residues: CASSPGQGLYEQYF.

This chain links TRBV27 with TRBJ1-4; no clear D. V lost 0 bases, J lost 8 bases, and 13 bases lay in between. The germline CDR1 and CDR2 sequences are MNHEY and SMNVEV (reference sequence). The CDR3 runs to 15 residues. Written as DNA, the CDR3 is TGTGCCAGCAGTTTATCGGCGGGGTGGTTAGAAAAACTGTTTTTT. The encoded protein is CASSLSAGWLEKLFF.

This clone has just a few counts. The chain combines TRBV5-5 with TRBJ2-7; 7 bases align to TRBD2. CDR1 SGHKS and CDR2 YYEKEE come from the germline V gene (reference sequence). This CDR3 has 17 residues. Trimming cost V 3 bases and J 2 bases; bases outside gene matches: 14. The CDR3 coding sequence is TGTGCCAGCAGCTGGGAAGCTAGCGGAGCCTCCACCTACGAGCAGTACTTC. This translates into CASSWEASGASTYEQYF.

The chain has TRBV7-9 and TRBJ2-5; unclear D gene. Germline V gene sequence: CDR1 SEHNR, CDR2 FQNEAQ (reference sequence). CDR3 length: 14 residues. The V gene lost 4 bases and the J gene lost 5 bases, with 14 bases spanning the gap. CDR3 DNA: TGTGCCAGCAGCTCGCCGGTAGTCTTCGAGACCCAGTACTTC. Amino acid sequence: CASSSPVVFETQYF.

The rearrangement joins TRBV5-8 to TRBJ2-5; 8 nucleotides line up with TRBD2. Germline CDR1 reads SGHTS; CDR2 reads YDEGEE. Trimming cost V 4 bases and J 3 bases; bases outside gene matches: 5. This CDR3 region has 14 residues. The CDR3 here is CASSVPGLEETQYF. In DNA form, the CDR3 reads TGTGCCAGCAGCGTGCCGGGACTAGAAGAGACCCAGTACTTC.

This chain links TRBV27 with TRBJ2-1; weak D call: TRBD2 (6 bases). Per germline, CDR1 MNHEY and CDR2 SMNVEV (reference sequence). The CDR3 is 16 amino acids. The ends were cut back, 7 bases at V and 6 bases at J, with 22 bases in the middle. The CDR3 nucleotides read TGTGCCAGCAAAGCGGGCCAGCCTGTCTGGGGCAATGAGCAGTTCTTC. It specifies CASKAGQPVWGNEQFF.

The rearrangement uses TRBV5-1 and TRBJ1-1, with 9 positions matching TRBD1. With V trimmed by 4 bases and J by 4 bases, 8 bases remained unmatched. In germline, CDR1 is SGHRS, CDR2 YFSETQ. This CDR3 is built from 15 residues. Written as DNA, the CDR3 is TGCGCCAGCAGCACGGATACAGGGGGCGGCACTGAAGCTTTCTTT. Translated: CASSTDTGGGTEAFF.

The chain couples TRBV6-5 to TRBJ1-1; the D gene is possibly TRBD1 (5 bases). The CDR3 totals 16 residues. Trimming took 0 bases from V and 4 from J, leaving 15 bases between them. In germline, CDR1 is MNHEY, CDR2 SVGAGI. This CDR3 reads CASSYSAAGGGTEAFF. The CDR3, as DNA: TGTGCCAGCAGTTACTCGGCTGCGGGGGGGGGCACTGAAGCTTTCTTT.

V usage is TRBV3-1 (or the pseudogene TRBV3-2) and J usage is TRBJ1-1; D gene uncertain. Per germline, CDR1 LGHDT and CDR2 YNNKEL (reference sequence). The V end was cut by 3 bases, the J end by 6 bases, with 5 bases between. The CDR3 contains 11 residues. CDR3 bases: TGTGCCAGCAGCCACGCGGCTGAAGCTTTCTTT. Amino acid sequence: CASSHAAEAFF.

A few counts support this clone. This chain links TRBV28 with TRBJ2-7; tentatively, D is TRBD1 (6 bases). Germline CDR1 is MDHEN and CDR2 is SYDVKM. Trimming left V 6 bases short and J 0 bases short, with 18 bases between. There are 16 residues in the CDR3. CDR3 coding DNA: TGTGCCAGCAGGGGACCGGGACATATGACCTCCTACGAGCAGTACTTC. Translated, it gives CASRGPGHMTSYEQYF.

The rearrangement links TRBV28 to TRBJ2-5; 7 bases agree with TRBD1. The CDR3 length is 15 residues. CDR1 is MDHEN and CDR2 is SYDVKM in the germline V gene. With 6 bases clipped from V and 0 bases from J, the junction kept 7 bases outside the gene matches. The DNA of the CDR3 is TGTGCCAGCAGACGGGGCAGGGGGTACCAAGAGACCCAGTACTTC. It yields the protein CASRRGRGYQETQYF.

The V gene is TRBV27, the J gene TRBJ1-5, with 11 bases matching TRBD1. The CDR3 is 14 residues long. The germline V gene encodes CDR1 MNHEY and CDR2 SMNVEV (reference sequence). V gave up 5 bases and J gave up 6 bases; unmatched junction bases: 3. The CDR3 sequence: CASSRTGGLQPQHF. The CDR3 DNA reads TGTGCCAGCAGTCGGACAGGGGGCCTTCAGCCCCAGCATTTT.

This clone was seen a few times. This chain joins TRBV25-1 and TRBJ2-2, with 8 nucleotides matching TRBD2. The germline gives CDR1 MGHDK, CDR2 SYGVNS. Trimming cost V 6 bases and J 7 bases; bases outside gene matches: 13. The CDR3 covers 16 residues. The CDR3 region is CASRKPGLELSGELFF. The CDR3 DNA is TGTGCCAGCAGGAAGCCGGGACTAGAATTGAGCGGGGAGCTGTTTTTT.

The chain carries TRBV5-1 and TRBJ2-7, with 9 bases that match TRBD2. CDR3 size: 12 residues. The germline V gene has CDR1 SGHRS and CDR2 YFSETQ. The J segment lost 6 bases and the V segment lost 4 bases, leaving 2 bases of the junction unmatched. The CDR3 DNA reads TGCGCCAGCAGCCTAGCGGGGCTCGAGCAGTACTTC. Translation gives CASSLAGLEQYF.

CDR3 sequence reads: CASTPETNSYEQYF. In nucleotides, the CDR3 is TGTGCCAGCACCCCTGAGACTAACTCCTACGAGCAGTACTTC. V gene TRBV11-1 combines with J gene TRBJ2-7; D possibly corresponds to TRBD2 (5 bases). CDR1 and CDR2 from the germline V gene are SGHAT and FQDESV (reference sequence). CDR3 length: 14 residues. Trimming shortened V by 7 bases and J by 0 bases, and 13 bases separated the two germline ends.

In nucleotides, the CDR3 is TGTGCCATCAGTGAGTCGATAGCTAGAACAGGAAGCACTGAAGCTTTCTTT. Translated, it gives CAISESIARTGSTEAFF. The chain links TRBV10-3 to TRBJ1-1; maybe TRBD1 (5 bases). V lost 0 bases to trimming and J lost 4 bases, with 18 bases between them. This CDR3 is built from 17 residues. Germline CDR1 and CDR2: ENHRY and SYGVKD.

This chain uses TRBV6-5 with TRBJ2-3; no clear D. Germline V lookup: CDR1 MNHEY, CDR2 SVGAGI. V lost 0 bases and J 5 bases, leaving 6 bases between the germline ends. This CDR3 spans 13 amino acids. The CDR3 nucleotides read TGTGCCAGCAGTTACTCGAGGAGAGATACGCAGTATTTT. As protein: CASSYSRRDTQYF.

The chain carries TRBV11-3 and TRBJ2-1, with D unclear. The V and J ends lost 2 bases and 0 bases respectively, with 5 bases between them. Germline lookup yields CDR1 SGHNT and CDR2 YENEEA. This CDR3 contains 14 residues. CDR3 sequence: CASSLTLSYNEQFF. The CDR3 nucleotides are TGTGCCAGCAGCTTAACTCTCTCCTACAATGAGCAGTTCTTC.

The rearrangement joins TRBV11-3 to TRBJ2-1; the match to TRBD2 covers 7 bases. The CDR3 is 13 amino acids. CDR1 SGHNT and CDR2 YENEEA come from the germline V gene. The trim removed 11 bases at V and 8 bases at J, leaving 12 bases unmatched. The CDR3 reads CAPPAGVPDEQFF. For the CDR3, the DNA is TGTGCCCCCCCCGCGGGGGTCCCCGATGAGCAGTTCTTC.

The chain couples TRBV29-1 to TRBJ1-1; 7 nucleotides agree with TRBD1. Germline assignment: CDR1 SQVTM and CDR2 ANQGSEA. Germline trimming cut 0 bases from V and 4 bases from J; bases unmatched to any gene: 5. This CDR3 contains 14 residues. CDR3 DNA sequence: TGCAGCGTTGAAGATCCGACAGGGATCACTGAAGCTTTCTTT. Residues: CSVEDPTGITEAFF.

This clone was observed once. An end of the junction does not agree with germline; a read error may underlie this. The chain joins TRBV30 to TRBJ2-7, with a weak D call TRBD1 (6 bases). The CDR3 covers 12 residues. Germline lookup yields CDR1 GTSNPN and CDR2 SVGIG (reference sequence). The CDR3 coding sequence is TGTACCTGGAGTGAGAGGGGGTACGAGCAGTACTTC. Its translation is CTWSERGYEQYF.

V and J are TRBV3-1 (or the pseudogene TRBV3-2) and TRBJ1-5; 9 bases are shared with TRBD1. The CDR3 totals 14 residues. Trimming took 4 bases from V and 7 from J; bases not matched to a gene: 5. Germline CDR1 and CDR2: LGHDT and YNNKEL (reference sequence). The chain's CDR3 is CASSLTGGGQPQHF. CDR3 coding DNA: TGTGCCAGCAGCCTAACAGGGGGCGGCCAGCCCCAGCATTTT.

This chain links TRBV21-1 with TRBJ2-1; the listed D gene, TRBD1, was not tested against the DNA. TRBV21-1 is assigned pseudogene status. There are 17 residues in the CDR3. CDR3: CASSKRGTAPSYNEQFF. The DNA of the CDR3 is TGTGCCAGCAGCAAAAGGGGGACAGCCCCGTCCTACAATGAGCAGTTCTTC.

As regards this clone: The same CDR3 also results from other DNA sequences found in this sample. The chain couples TRBV6-5 to TRBJ1-2; maybe TRBD1 (6 bases). V was shortened by 2 bases and J by 4 bases, with 8 bases between the two germline ends. Germline CDR1 is MNHEY and CDR2 is SVGAGI. The CDR3 is 13 residues long. The CDR3 protein is CASSYAQGYGYTF. CDR3 bases: TGTGCCAGCAGTTACGCACAGGGCTATGGCTACACCTTC.

The rearrangement uses TRBV12-3 or TRBV12-4 and TRBJ2-1, with TRBD2 matching over 7 bases. This CDR3 is 11 amino acids long. V shed 6 bases, J shed 7 bases, and the junction held 0 bases outside the gene matches. The CDR3: CASSGGNEQFF. Written as DNA, the CDR3 is TGTGCCAGCAGCGGGGGGAATGAGCAGTTCTTC.